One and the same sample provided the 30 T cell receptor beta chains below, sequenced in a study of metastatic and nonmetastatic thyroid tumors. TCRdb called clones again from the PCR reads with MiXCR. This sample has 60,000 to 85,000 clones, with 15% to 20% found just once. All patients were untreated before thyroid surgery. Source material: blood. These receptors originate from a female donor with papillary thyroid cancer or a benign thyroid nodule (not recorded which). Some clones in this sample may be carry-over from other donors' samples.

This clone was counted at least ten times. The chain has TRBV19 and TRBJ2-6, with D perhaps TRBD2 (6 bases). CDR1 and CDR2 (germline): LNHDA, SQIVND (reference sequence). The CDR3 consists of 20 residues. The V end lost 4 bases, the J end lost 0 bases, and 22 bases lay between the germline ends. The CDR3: CASSTVGTGLRSSGANVLTF. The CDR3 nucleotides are TGTGCCAGTAGTACGGTAGGGACGGGACTGAGGAGCTCTGGGGCCAACGTCCTGACTTTC.

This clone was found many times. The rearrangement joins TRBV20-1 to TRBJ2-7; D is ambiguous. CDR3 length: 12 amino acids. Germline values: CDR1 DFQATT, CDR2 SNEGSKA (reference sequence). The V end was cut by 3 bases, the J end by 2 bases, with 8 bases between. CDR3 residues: CSARGGTYEQYF. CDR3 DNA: TGCAGTGCTAGGGGCGGCACCTACGAGCAGTACTTC.

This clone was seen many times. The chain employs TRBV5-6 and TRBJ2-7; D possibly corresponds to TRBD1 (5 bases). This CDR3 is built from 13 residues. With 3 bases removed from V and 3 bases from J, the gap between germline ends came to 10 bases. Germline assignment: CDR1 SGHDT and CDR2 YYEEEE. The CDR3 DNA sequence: TGTGCCAGCAGCTGGAGTGACAGCTACGAGCAGTACTTC. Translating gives CASSWSDSYEQYF. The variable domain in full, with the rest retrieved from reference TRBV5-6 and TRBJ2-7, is DAGVTQSPTHLIKTRGQQVTLRCSPKSGHDTVSWYQQALGQGPQFIFQYYEEEERQRGNFPDRFSGHQFPNYSSELNVNALLLGDSALYLCASSWSDSYEQYFGPGTRLTVT.

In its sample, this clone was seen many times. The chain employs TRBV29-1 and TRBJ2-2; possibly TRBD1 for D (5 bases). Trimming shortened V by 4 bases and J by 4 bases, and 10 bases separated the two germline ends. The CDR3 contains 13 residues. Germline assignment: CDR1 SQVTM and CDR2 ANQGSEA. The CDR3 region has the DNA TGCAGCGTTGCCAGGGATGCCACCGGGGAGCTGTTTTTT. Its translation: CSVARDATGELFF.

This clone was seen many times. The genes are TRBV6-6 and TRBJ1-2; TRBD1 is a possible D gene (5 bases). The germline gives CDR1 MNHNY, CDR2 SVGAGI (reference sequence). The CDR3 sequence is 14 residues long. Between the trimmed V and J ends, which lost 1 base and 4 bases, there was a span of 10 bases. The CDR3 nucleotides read TGTGCCAGCAGTTACTATCAGGGTAGCTATGGCTACACCTTC. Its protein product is CASSYYQGSYGYTF.

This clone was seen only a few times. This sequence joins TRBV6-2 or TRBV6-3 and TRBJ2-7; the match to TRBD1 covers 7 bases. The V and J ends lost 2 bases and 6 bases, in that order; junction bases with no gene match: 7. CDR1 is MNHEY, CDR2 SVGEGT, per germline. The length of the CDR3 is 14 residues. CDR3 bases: TGTGCCAGCAGTTACCACTCAGAGGGGGCCGAGCAGTACTTC. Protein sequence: CASSYHSEGAEQYF.

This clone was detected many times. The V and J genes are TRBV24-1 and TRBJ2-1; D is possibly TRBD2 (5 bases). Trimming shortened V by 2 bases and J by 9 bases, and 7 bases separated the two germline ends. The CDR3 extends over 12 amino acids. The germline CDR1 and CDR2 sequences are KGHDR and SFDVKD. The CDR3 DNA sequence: TGTGCCACCAGTGATTCAGAGGGTGAGCAGTTCTTC. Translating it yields CATSDSEGEQFF.

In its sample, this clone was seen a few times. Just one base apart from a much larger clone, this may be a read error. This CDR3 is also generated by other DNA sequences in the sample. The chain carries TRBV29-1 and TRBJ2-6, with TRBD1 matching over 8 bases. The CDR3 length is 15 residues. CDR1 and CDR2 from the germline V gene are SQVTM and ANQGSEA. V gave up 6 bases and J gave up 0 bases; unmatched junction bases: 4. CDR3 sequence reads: CSVGQASSGANVLTF. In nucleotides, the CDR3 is TGCAGCGTGGGACAGGCTAGCTCTGGGGCCAACGTCCTGACTTTC.

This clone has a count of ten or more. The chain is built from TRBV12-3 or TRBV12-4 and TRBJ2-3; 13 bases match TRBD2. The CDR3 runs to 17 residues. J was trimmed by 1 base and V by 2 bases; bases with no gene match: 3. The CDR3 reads CASSLTGTSGGTDTQYF. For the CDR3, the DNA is TGTGCCAGCAGTTTAACCGGGACTAGCGGGGGCACAGATACGCAGTATTTT.

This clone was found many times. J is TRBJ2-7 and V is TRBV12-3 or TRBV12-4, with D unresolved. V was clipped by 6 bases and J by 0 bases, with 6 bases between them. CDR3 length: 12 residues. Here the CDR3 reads CASSRISYEQYF. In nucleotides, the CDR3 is TGTGCCAGCAGCCGGATCTCCTACGAGCAGTACTTC.

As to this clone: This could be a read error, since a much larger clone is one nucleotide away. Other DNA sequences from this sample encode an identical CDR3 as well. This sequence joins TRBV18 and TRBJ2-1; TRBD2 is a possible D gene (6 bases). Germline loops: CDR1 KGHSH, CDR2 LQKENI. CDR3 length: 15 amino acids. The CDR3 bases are TGTGCCAGCTCGCCACCACTAGCAGAGAACAATGAGCAGTTCTTC. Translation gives CASSPPLAENNEQFF.

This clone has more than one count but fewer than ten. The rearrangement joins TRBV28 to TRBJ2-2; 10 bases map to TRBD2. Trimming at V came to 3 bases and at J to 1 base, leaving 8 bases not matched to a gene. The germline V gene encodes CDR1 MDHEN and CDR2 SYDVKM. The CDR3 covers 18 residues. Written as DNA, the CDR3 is TGTGCCAGCAGTTTCCTCTACCGGACTAGCGGGAACACCGGGGAGCTGTTTTTT. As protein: CASSFLYRTSGNTGELFF.

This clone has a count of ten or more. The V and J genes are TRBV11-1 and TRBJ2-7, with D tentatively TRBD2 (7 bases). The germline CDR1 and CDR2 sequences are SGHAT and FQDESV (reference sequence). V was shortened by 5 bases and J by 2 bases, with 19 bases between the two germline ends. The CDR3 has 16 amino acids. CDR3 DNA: TGTGCCAGCAGCGCCACCCCGGGGAGGGGGGCCTACGAGCAGTACTTC. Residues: CASSATPGRGAYEQYF.

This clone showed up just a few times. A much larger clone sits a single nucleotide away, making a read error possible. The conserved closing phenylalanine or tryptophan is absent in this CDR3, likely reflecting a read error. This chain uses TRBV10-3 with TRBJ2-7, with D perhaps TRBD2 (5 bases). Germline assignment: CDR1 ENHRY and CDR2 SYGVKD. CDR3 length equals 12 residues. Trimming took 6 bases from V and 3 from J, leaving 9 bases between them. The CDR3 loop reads CAISKEDYEQYS. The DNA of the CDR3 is TGTGCCATCAGCAAGGAGGACTACGAGCAGTACTCC.

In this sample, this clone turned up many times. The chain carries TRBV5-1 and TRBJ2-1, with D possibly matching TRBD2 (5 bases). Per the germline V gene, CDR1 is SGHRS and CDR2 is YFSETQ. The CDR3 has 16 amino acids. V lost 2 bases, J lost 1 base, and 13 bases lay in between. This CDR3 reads CASSFGNRRSYNEQFF. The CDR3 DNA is TGCGCCAGCAGCTTCGGGAACAGACGTTCCTACAATGAGCAGTTCTTC.

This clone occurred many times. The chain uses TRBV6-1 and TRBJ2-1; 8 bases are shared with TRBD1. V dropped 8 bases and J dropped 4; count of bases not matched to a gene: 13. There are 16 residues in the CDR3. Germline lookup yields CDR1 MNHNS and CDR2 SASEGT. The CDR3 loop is CASRSAGTGAYNEQFF. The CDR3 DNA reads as TGTGCCAGCCGATCCGCCGGGACAGGAGCTTACAATGAGCAGTTCTTC.

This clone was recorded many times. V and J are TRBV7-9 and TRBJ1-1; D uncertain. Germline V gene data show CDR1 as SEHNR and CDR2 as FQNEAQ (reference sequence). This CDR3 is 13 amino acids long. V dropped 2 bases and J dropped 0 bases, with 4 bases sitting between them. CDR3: CASSLQMNTEAFF. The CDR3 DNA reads TGTGCCAGCAGCTTACAGATGAACACTGAAGCTTTCTTT. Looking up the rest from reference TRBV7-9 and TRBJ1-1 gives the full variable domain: DTGVSQNPRHKITKRGQNVTFRCDPISEHNRLYWYRQTLGQGPEFLTYFQNEAQLEKSRLLSDRFSAERPKGSFSTLEIQRTEQGDSAMYLCASSLQMNTEAFFGQGTRLTVV.

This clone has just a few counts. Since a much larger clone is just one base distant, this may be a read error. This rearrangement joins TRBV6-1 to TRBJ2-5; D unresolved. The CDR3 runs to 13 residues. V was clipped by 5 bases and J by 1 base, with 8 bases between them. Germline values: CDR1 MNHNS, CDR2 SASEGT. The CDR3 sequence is CASSNPSQETQYF. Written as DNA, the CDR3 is TGTGCCAGCAGTAACCCGTCCCAAGAGACCCAGTACTTC.

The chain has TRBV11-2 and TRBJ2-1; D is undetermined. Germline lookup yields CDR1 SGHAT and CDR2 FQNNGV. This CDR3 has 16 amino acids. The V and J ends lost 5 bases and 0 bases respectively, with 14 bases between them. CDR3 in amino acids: CASSARLGGSYNEQFF. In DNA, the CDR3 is TGTGCCAGCAGCGCACGACTCGGCGGCTCCTACAATGAGCAGTTCTTC.

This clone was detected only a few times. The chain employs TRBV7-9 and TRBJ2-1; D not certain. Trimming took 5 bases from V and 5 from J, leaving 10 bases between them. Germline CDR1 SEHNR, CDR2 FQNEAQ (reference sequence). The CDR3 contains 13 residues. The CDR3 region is CASSSGGHNEQFF. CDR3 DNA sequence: TGTGCCAGCAGCAGTGGTGGTCACAATGAGCAGTTCTTC.

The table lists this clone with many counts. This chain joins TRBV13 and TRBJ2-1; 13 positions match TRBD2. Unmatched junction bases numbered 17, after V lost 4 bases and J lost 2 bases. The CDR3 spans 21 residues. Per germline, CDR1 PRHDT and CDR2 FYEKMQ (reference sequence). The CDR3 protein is CASSSHDGLAGVSATYNEQFF. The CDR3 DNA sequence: TGTGCCAGCAGCTCCCACGATGGACTAGCGGGAGTATCGGCCACCTACAATGAGCAGTTCTTC.

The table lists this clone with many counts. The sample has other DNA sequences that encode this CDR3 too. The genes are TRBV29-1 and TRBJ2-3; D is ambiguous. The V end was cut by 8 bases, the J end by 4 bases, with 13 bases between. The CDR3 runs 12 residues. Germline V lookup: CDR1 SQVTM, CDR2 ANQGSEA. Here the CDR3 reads CSHVANPDTQYF. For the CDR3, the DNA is TGCAGCCATGTGGCAAATCCAGATACGCAGTATTTT.

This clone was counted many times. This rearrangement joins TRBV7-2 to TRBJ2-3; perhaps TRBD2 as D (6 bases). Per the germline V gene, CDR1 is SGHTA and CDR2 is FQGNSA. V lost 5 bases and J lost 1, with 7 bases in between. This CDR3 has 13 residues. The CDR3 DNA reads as TGTGCCAGCAGCCCGGGGGGCACAGATACGCAGTATTTT. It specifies CASSPGGTDTQYF.

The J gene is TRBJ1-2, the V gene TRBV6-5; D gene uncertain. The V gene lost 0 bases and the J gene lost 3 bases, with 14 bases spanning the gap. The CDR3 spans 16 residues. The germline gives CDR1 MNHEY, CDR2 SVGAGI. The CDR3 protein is CASSYSLGVWDYGYTF. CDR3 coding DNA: TGTGCCAGCAGTTACTCTCTGGGTGTATGGGACTATGGCTACACCTTC.

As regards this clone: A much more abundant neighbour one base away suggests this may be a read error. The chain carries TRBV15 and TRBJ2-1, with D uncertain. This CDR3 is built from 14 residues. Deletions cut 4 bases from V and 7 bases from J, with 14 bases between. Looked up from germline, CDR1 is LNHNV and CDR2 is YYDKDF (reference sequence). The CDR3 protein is CATSTLQSENEQFF. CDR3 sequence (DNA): TGTGCCACCAGCACCCTACAGTCCGAGAATGAGCAGTTCTTC.

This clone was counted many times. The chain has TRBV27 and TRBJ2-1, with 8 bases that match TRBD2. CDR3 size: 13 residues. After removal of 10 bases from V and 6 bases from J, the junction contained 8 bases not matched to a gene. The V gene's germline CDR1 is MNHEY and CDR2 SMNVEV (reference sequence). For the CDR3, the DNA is TGTGCCATCTTTAGCGGGACCGCCAATGAGCAGTTCTTC. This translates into CAIFSGTANEQFF.

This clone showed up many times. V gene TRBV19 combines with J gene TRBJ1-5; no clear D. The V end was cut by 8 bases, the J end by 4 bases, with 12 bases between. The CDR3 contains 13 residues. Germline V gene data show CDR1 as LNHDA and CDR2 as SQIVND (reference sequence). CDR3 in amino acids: CASGRGMNQPQHF. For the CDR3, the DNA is TGTGCCAGTGGGCGGGGAATGAATCAGCCCCAGCATTTT.

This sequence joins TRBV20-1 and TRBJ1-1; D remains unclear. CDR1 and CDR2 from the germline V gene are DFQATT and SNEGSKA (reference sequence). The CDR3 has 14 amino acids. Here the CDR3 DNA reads TGCAGCCCCCGGAGAGGAGACATGAACACTGAAGCTTTCTTT. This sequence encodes CSPRRGDMNTEAFF.

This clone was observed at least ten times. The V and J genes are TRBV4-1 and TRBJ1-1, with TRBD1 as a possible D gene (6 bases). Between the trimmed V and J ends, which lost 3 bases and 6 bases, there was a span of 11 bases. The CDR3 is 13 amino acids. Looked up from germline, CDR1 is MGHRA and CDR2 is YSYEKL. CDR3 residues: CASSHPGQPEAFF. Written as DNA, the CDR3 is TGCGCCAGCAGCCACCCCGGACAGCCTGAAGCTTTCTTT.

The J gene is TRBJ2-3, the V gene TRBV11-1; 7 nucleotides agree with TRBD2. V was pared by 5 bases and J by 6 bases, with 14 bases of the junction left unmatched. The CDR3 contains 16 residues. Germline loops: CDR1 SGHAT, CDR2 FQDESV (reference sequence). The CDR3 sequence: CASSLGSGAHGDTQYF. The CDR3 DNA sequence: TGTGCCAGCAGCCTGGGAAGCGGGGCTCATGGTGATACGCAGTATTTT.